These 13 T cell receptor beta chains share one sample of origin, sequenced in a study of cytomegalovirus exposure and HLA in healthy donors. PCR involved 60 Vbeta and 13 Jbeta primers. Profiled with immunoSEQ multiplex PCR; TCRdb holds only in-frame clones, not every one. The repertoire holds more than 200,000 clones, with 70% to 85% as singletons. Sequencing was performed on PBMCs. The receptors were sampled from a girl aged 2 to 10 in good health and CMV-seronegative.

The chain couples TRBV14 to TRBJ2-1; 10 positions match TRBD2. After removal of 3 bases from V and 3 bases from J, the junction contained 11 bases not matched to a gene. The CDR3 is 18 amino acids. CDR1 SGHDN and CDR2 FVKESK come from the germline V gene. The CDR3 sequence is CASSHKTSGTPSYNEQFF. The CDR3 DNA follows: TGTGCCAGCAGCCACAAAACTAGCGGGACCCCAAGCTACAATGAGCAGTTCTTC.

This clone is a singleton in its sample. V and J are TRBV7-3 and TRBJ2-1; 8 bases fit TRBD2. The ends lost 3 bases at V and 6 bases at J; junction bases unmatched: 1. This CDR3 has 13 residues. From germline, CDR1 is SGHTA and CDR2 FQGTGA. This CDR3 is CASSFGLANEQFF. CDR3 coding DNA: TGTGCCAGCAGCTTCGGACTAGCCAATGAGCAGTTCTTC.

The chain couples TRBV5-4 to TRBJ2-5, with a tentative D call TRBD2 (6 bases). V lost 3 bases, J lost 2 bases, and 8 bases lay in between. The CDR3 loop spans 13 amino acids. CDR1 is SGHNT, CDR2 YYREEE, per germline (reference sequence). The CDR3 sequence is CASSSGLQETQYF. DNA for the CDR3: TGTGCCAGCAGCTCGGGACTTCAAGAGACCCAGTACTTC. The variable domain in full, completed from reference TRBV5-4 and TRBJ2-5, reads ETGVTQSPTHLIKTRGQQVTLRCSSQSGHNTVSWYQQALGQGPQFIFQYYREEENGRGNFPPRFSGLQFPNYSSELNVNALELDDSALYLCASSSGLQETQYFGPGTRLLVL.

Details on this clone: One end of the junction fails to match germline, which may point to a read error. V and J are TRBV7-9 and TRBJ1-2; 7 nucleotides align to TRBD1. This CDR3 is 14 amino acids long. CDR1 is SEHNR and CDR2 is FQNEAQ in the germline V gene (reference sequence). The CDR3 nucleotides read TGTTCCAGCAGCCCACCGACAGGGAACTATGGCTACACCTTC. Translated: CSSSPPTGNYGYTF.

As regards this clone: Sequence at one end of the junction differs from germline and may be a read error. The chain carries TRBV7-9 and TRBJ2-1, with 10 bases aligning to TRBD1. This CDR3 contains 12 residues. The germline CDR1 and CDR2 sequences are SEHNR and FQNEAQ (reference sequence). CDR3 nucleotides: TGTTCCAGCAGCTGGACCGGGACAGGGGAGTTCTTC. This translates into CSSSWTGTGEFF. Using reference TRBV7-9 and TRBJ2-1 for the parts outside the CDR3, the full variable domain is DTGVSQNPRHKITKRGQNVTFRCDPISEHNRLYWYRQTLGQGPEFLTYFQNEAQLEKSRLLSDRFSAERPKGSFSTLEIQRTEQGDSAMYLCSSSWTGTGEFFGPGTRLTVL.

The genes are TRBV7-9 and TRBJ2-1; TRBD1 aligns across 9 bases. Germline CDR1 is SEHNR and CDR2 is FQNEAQ (reference sequence). There are 16 residues in the CDR3. V was pared by 4 bases and J by 1 base, with 5 bases of the junction left unmatched. This CDR3 reads CASSSDRGLSYNEQFF. The CDR3 nucleotides read TGTGCCAGCAGCTCGGACAGGGGATTATCCTACAATGAGCAGTTCTTC.

V and J are TRBV2 and TRBJ1-2, with D uncertain. This CDR3 spans 13 amino acids. Germline V gene data show CDR1 as SNHLY and CDR2 as FYNNEI. Trimming removed 5 bases from V and 6 bases from J, with 13 bases in between. For the CDR3, the DNA is TGTGCCAGCAGTCTACACAGAATAAATGGCTACACCTTC. Its translation: CASSLHRINGYTF. The full variable domain, completed using reference TRBV2 and TRBJ1-2, is EPEVTQTPSHQVTQMGQEVILRCVPISNHLYFYWYRQILGQKVEFLVSFYNNEISEKSEIFDDQFSVERPDGSNFTLKIRSTKLEDSAMYFCASSLHRINGYTFGSGTRLTVV.

The CDR3 coding sequence is TGTGCCAGCAGGGGAACCGGGACAGGGGAGTCACCCCTCCACTTT. It is translated as CASRGTGTGESPLHF. The genes are TRBV2 and TRBJ1-6, with TRBD1 matching 10 bases. From germline, CDR1 is SNHLY and CDR2 FYNNEI. This CDR3 is built from 15 residues. The V and J ends lost 6 bases and 10 bases, in that order; junction bases with no gene match: 9.

This chain joins TRBV6-5 and TRBJ2-7, with D maybe TRBD2 (6 bases). Germline CDR1 MNHEY, CDR2 SVGAGI. Trimming shortened V by 4 bases and J by 3 bases, and 16 bases separated the two germline ends. The CDR3 loop spans 15 amino acids. CDR3 in amino acids: CASSSSGSGGYEQYF. The CDR3 coding sequence is TGTGCCAGCAGTTCCTCGGGTAGCGGTGGCTACGAGCAGTACTTC.

V and J are TRBV27 and TRBJ2-2; TRBD1 matches 7 bases. Germline CDR1 is MNHEY and CDR2 is SMNVEV (reference sequence). The CDR3 is made up of 13 amino acids. V gave up 6 bases and J gave up 7 bases; unmatched junction bases: 5. In nucleotides, the CDR3 is TGTGCCAGCAGAAAGACAGGGCACGGGGAGCTGTTTTTT. Translation: CASRKTGHGELFF.

This rearrangement joins TRBV15 to TRBJ2-7; D is ambiguous. CDR1 LNHNV and CDR2 YYDKDF come from the germline V gene (reference sequence). Trimming stripped 0 bases from V and 0 bases from J, with 3 bases between. The CDR3 length is 13 residues. CDR3 coding DNA: TGTGCCACCAGCAGAGACAGCTCCTACGAGCAGTACTTC. Translated: CATSRDSSYEQYF.

The rearrangement joins TRBV11-3 to TRBJ2-7; the D gene is possibly TRBD1 (5 bases). V lost 5 bases to trimming and J lost 0 bases, with 11 bases between them. Per germline, CDR1 SGHNT and CDR2 YENEEA. CDR3 length equals 14 residues. In nucleotides, the CDR3 is TGTGCCAGCAGCCCCCGCAGGGACTCCTACGAGCAGTACTTC. Protein sequence: CASSPRRDSYEQYF. Using reference TRBV11-3 and TRBJ2-7 for the parts outside the CDR3, the full variable domain is EAGVVQSPRYKIIEKKQPVAFWCNPISGHNTLYWYLQNLGQGPELLIRYENEEAVDDSQLPKDRFSAERLKGVDSTLKIQPAELGDSAVYLCASSPRRDSYEQYFGPGTRLTVT.

This clone was seen once. The chain combines TRBV6-5 with TRBJ1-3, with 7 bases identical to TRBD1. Germline V gives CDR1 MNHEY, CDR2 SVGAGI. CDR3 size: 13 residues. The J segment lost 4 bases and the V segment lost 5 bases, leaving 2 bases of the junction unmatched. The CDR3 sequence: CASSTGEGNTIYF. CDR3 bases: TGTGCCAGCAGTACAGGGGAGGGAAACACCATATATTTT.